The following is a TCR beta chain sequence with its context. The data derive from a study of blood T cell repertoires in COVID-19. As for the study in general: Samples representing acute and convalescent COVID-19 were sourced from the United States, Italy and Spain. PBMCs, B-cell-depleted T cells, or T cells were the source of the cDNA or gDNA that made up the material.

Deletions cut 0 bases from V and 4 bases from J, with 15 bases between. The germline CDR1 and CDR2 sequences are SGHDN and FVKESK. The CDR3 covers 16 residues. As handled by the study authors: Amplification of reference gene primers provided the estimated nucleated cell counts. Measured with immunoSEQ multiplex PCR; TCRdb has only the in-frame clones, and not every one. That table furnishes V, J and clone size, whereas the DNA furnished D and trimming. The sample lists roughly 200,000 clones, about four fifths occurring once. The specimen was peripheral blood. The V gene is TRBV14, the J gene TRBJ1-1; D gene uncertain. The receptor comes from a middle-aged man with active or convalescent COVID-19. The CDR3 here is CASSQDEGVGSTEAFF. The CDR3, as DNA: TGTGCCAGCAGCCAAGACGAGGGTGTAGGGAGCACTGAAGCTTTCTTT.